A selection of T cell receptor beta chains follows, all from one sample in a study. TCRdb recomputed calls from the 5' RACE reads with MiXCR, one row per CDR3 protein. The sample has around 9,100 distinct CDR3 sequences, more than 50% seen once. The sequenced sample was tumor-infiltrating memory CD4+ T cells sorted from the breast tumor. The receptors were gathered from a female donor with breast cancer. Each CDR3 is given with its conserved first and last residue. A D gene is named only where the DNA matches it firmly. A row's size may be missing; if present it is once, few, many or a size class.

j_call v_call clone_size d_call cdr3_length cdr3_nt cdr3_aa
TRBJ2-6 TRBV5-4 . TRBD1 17 TGTGCCAGCAGGCCGGGACAGGGGGCTGCTGGGGCCAACGTCCTGACTTTC CASRPGQGAAGANVLTF
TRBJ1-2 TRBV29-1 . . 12 TGCAGCGTTGGACTTGGGCCGGGTGGCTACACCTTC CSVGLGPGGYTF
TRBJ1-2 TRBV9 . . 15 TGTGCCAGCAGCGTAGGGGACCCCGCGAGCTATGGCTACACCTTC CASSVGDPASYGYTF
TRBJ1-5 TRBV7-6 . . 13 TGTGCCAGCAGCCCGGGGAGCAATCAGCCCCAGCATTTT CASSPGSNQPQHF
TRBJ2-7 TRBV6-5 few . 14 TGTGCCAGCAGTTACTCGGCGCAGGCCCAAGAGCAGTACTTC CASSYSAQAQEQYF
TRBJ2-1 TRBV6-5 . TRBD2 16 TGTGCCAGCAGCACGACTAGCGGGAATTTCTACAATGAGCAGTTCTTC CASSTTSGNFYNEQFF
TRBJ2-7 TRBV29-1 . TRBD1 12 TGCAGCGTATCGACAGGGGTGGACGAGCAGTACTTC CSVSTGVDEQYF
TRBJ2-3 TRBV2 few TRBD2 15 TGTGCCAGCACGGGGGCTAGCGGGGAAGCAGATACGCAGTATTTT CASTGASGEADTQYF
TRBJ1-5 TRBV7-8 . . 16 TGTGCCAGCAGCTTAAACCGACCCCCCAGCAATCAGCCCCAGCATTTT CASSLNRPPSNQPQHF
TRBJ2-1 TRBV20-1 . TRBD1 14 TGCAGTGCTACTCGACAGGGAGTCTACAATGAGCAGTTCTTC CSATRQGVYNEQFF
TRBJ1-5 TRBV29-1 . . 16 TGCAGCGTTGGGGACGGTCTCGGGGCATTCAATCAGCCCCAGCATTTT CSVGDGLGAFNQPQHF
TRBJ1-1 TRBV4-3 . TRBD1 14 TGCGCCAGCAGCCTGGGGACAGGGCGGACTGAAGCTTTCTTT CASSLGTGRTEAFF
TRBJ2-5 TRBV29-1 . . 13 TGCAGCGTTGATACGGGGAAGGGAGAGACCCAGTACTTC CSVDTGKGETQYF
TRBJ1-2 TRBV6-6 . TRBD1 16 TGTGCCAGCAGTCTCACTGACGGACAGGCCCACTATGGCTACACCTTC CASSLTDGQAHYGYTF
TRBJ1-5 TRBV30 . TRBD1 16 TGTGCCTGGAGTCCGCCCACGACAGGGGGTGATCAGCCCCAGCATTTT CAWSPPTTGGDQPQHF
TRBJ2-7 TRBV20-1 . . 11 TGCAGTGCTAGCCAGGGAACCGAGCAGTACTTC CSASQGTEQYF
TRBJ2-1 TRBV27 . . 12 TGTAGAATGAGAAGCTCCTACAATGGGCAGTTCTTC CRMRSSYNGQFF
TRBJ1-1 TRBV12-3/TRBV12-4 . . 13 TGTGCCAGCAGTTTTAACTTTAACACTGAAGCTTTCTTT CASSFNFNTEAFF
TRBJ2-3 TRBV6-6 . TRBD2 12 TGTGCCAGCAGATGGGAGGGTGATACGCAGTATTTT CASRWEGDTQYF
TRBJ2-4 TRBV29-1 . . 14 TGCAGCGTCCCCAGTCGGGTTGCCAAAAACATTCAGTACTTC CSVPSRVAKNIQYF
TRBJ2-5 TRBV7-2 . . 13 TGTGCCAGCAGCTTAGTTCAGCGGGAGACCCAGTACTTC CASSLVQRETQYF
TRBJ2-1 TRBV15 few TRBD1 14 TGTGCCACCAGCAGCTTGACAGGGATAGTTGAGCAGTTCTTC CATSSLTGIVEQFF
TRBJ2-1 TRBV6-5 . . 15 TGTGCCAGCAGTCTCCTGGCGGGGACCTACAATGAGCAGTTCTTC CASSLLAGTYNEQFF
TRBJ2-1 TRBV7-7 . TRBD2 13 TGTGCTAGCAGCACGGGACTAGCGAATGAGCTGTTCTTC CASSTGLANELFF
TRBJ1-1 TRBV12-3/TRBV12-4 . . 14 TGTGCCAGCAGGCCGGGCCGGGGCGGGACTGGAGCTTTCTTT CASRPGRGGTGAFF
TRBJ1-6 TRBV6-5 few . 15 TGTGCCAGCAGGGAGGGGGGATTGGGTAATTCACCCCTCCACTTT CASREGGLGNSPLHF
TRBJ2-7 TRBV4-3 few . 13 TGCGCCAGCAGCCCCCTCGGAGGGCACGAGCAGTACTTC CASSPLGGHEQYF
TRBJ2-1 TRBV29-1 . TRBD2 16 TGCAGCCTCCGTACCCTAGCGGGAGGCCTATACAATGAGCAGTTCTTC CSLRTLAGGLYNEQFF
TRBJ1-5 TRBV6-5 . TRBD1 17 TGTGCCAGCAGGCCCGAGCGACAGGGGGCTTGGAATCAGCCCCAGCATTTT CASRPERQGAWNQPQHF
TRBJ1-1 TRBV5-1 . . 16 TGCGCCAGCAGCCCGGCGACGGGGGGCTCACACACTGAAGCTTTCTTT CASSPATGGSHTEAFF